This T cell receptor (beta chain) emerged from a study of cytomegalovirus exposure and HLA in healthy donors. For the study at large: A previous analysis identified 100 million or so unique TCR beta sequences derived from around 200 million T cells.

The germline gives CDR1 MGHDK, CDR2 SYGVNS. The CDR3 has 14 residues. V lost 6 bases and J 1 base, leaving 13 bases between the germline ends. PCR amplification relied on 60 Vbeta primers (plus 13 Jbeta primers). Source study methods: About 9.9 million of the 80 million or so unique TCR beta chains counted in a later analysis were shared. TCRdb's copy holds only in-frame clones and misses some; the assay was immunoSEQ multiplex PCR. V and J calls and clone size come straight from that table; D and trimming were deduced from the DNA. Among about 76,000 clones listed, roughly 85% were seen once. The sequenced material came from PBMCs. J is TRBJ2-7 and V is TRBV25-1; tentative D call: TRBD1 (7 bases). This TCR was recovered from a man aged 25 to 45 in good health and CMV-seronegative. Here the CDR3 reads CASRRQGGSYEQYF. The CDR3 DNA is TGTGCCAGCAGAAGACAGGGAGGATCCTACGAGCAGTACTTC.